This T cell receptor beta chain was identified in a study of cytotoxic CD8 clonotypes in ibrutinib-treated CLL. Across the study: The patients, about a dozen relapsed/refractory and approximately 15 treatment-naive, included about 18 who were IGHV unmutated.

The length of the CDR3 is 15 residues. V was clipped by 6 bases and J by 1 base, with 14 bases between them. Germline-derived CDR1 and CDR2 are MNHEY and SVGAGI. This clone was detected only once. Only in-frame clones appear in the TCRdb table, and some are missing; sequencing was by immunoSEQ multiplex PCR. The profile covers almost 85,000 clones, with around 83% appearing a single time and less than 6.5% taken by the ten largest. The material was PBMCs, obtained before ibrutinib treatment. The source is a human donor with chronic lymphocytic leukemia. J is TRBJ2-3 and V is TRBV6-5, with unresolved D. Here the CDR3 reads CASRPSRVGTDTQYF. The CDR3 DNA sequence: TGTGCCAGCAGACCCTCCCGGGTGGGCACAGATACGCAGTATTTT.